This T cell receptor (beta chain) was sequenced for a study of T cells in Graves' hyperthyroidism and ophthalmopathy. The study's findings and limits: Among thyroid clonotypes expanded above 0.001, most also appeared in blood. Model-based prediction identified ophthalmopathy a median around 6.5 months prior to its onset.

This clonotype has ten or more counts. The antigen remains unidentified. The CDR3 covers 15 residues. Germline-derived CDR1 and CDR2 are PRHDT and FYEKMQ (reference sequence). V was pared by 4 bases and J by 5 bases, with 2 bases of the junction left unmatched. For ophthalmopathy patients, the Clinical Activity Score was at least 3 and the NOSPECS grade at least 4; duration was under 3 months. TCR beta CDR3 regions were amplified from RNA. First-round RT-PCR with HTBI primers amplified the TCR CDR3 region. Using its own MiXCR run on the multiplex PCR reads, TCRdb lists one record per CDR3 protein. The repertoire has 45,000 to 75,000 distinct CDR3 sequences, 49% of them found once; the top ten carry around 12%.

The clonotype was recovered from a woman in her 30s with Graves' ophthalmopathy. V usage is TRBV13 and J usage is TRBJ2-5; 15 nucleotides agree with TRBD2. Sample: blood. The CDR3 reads CASSSGLAGGETQYF. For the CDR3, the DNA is TGTGCCAGCAGCTCAGGACTAGCGGGGGGGGAGACCCAGTACTTC.